A selection of T cell receptor beta chains follows, all from one sample in a study of T cell responses to AZD1222 COVID-19 vaccine. Only in-frame clones appear in the TCRdb table, and some are missing; sequencing was by immunoSEQ multiplex PCR. The sample yields about 170,000 clones, 80% to 95% seen once. The input for sequencing was peripheral blood, taken on day 0 of AZD1222 vaccination. The receptor source for this set is an adult in good health. The CDR3 runs from the conserved cysteine through the conserved F or W. The D gene is left open where the match is weak. Size tells how often a clone was seen (once, few, many) or the class of an expanded clone, and some rows leave it out.

CDR3 protein: CSASIFQGINIQYF
CDR3 DNA: TGCAGTGCTAGTATTTTCCAGGGAATCAACATTCAGTACTTC
D gene: NA
V gene: TRBV20-1
J gene: TRBJ2-4
clone size: NA

CDR3 protein: CASSFRDWQETQYF
CDR3 DNA: TGCGCCAGCAGCTTCCGGGACTGGCAAGAGACCCAGTACTTC
D gene: NA
V gene: TRBV5-1
J gene: TRBJ2-5
clone size: once

CDR3 protein: CASSSTRGRYETQYF
CDR3 DNA: TGTGCCAGCAGCTCCACCAGGGGGCGGTATGAGACCCAGTACTTC
D gene: TRBD1
V gene: TRBV5-4
J gene: TRBJ2-5
clone size: NA

CDR3 protein: CASSAMPGGDTEAFF
CDR3 DNA: TGTGCCAGCAGTGCTATGCCGGGAGGTGACACTGAAGCTTTCTTT
D gene: NA
V gene: TRBV2
J gene: TRBJ1-1
clone size: NA

CDR3 protein: CASSLALQGASAEAFF
CDR3 DNA: TGTGCCAGCAGCTTAGCCCTACAGGGGGCCAGCGCTGAAGCTTTCTTT
D gene: TRBD1
V gene: TRBV7-9
J gene: TRBJ1-1
clone size: NA

CDR3 protein: CASSRSASTVDYEQYF
CDR3 DNA: TGTGCCAGCAGCCGATCGGCCTCGACAGTGGACTACGAGCAGTACTTC
D gene: NA
V gene: TRBV7-9
J gene: TRBJ2-7
clone size: once

CDR3 protein: CASSLGYEQYF
CDR3 DNA: TGTGCCAGCAGTTTGGGTTACGAGCAGTACTTC
D gene: NA
V gene: TRBV27
J gene: TRBJ2-7
clone size: NA

CDR3 protein: CASSLDGSSYGYTF
CDR3 DNA: TGTGCCAGCAGCTTGGATGGCAGCTCCTATGGCTACACCTTC
D gene: NA
V gene: TRBV5-4
J gene: TRBJ1-2
clone size: NA

CDR3 protein: CASTRDSQETQYF
CDR3 DNA: TGTGCCAGCACCCGGGACTCCCAAGAGACCCAGTACTTC
D gene: NA
V gene: TRBV2
J gene: TRBJ2-5
clone size: NA

CDR3 protein: CAISGQSNQPQHF
CDR3 DNA: TGTGCCATCAGTGGACAGTCTAATCAGCCCCAGCATTTT
D gene: NA
V gene: TRBV10-3
J gene: TRBJ1-5
clone size: NA

CDR3 protein: CASSLVAAGDGYTF
CDR3 DNA: TGCGCCAGCAGCTTGGTCGCAGCAGGGGATGGCTACACCTTC
D gene: NA
V gene: TRBV5-1
J gene: TRBJ1-2
clone size: NA

CDR3 protein: CASSSKLRDSPFTRGYTF
CDR3 DNA: TGTGCCAGCAGCTCCAAACTTCGGGACAGTCCCTTTACACGTGGCTACACCTTC
D gene: TRBD1
V gene: TRBV7-9
J gene: TRBJ1-2
clone size: NA

CDR3 protein: CASSQRGGSTDTQYF
CDR3 DNA: TGTGCCAGCAGCCAACGCGGGGGAAGCACAGATACGCAGTATTTT
D gene: TRBD2
V gene: TRBV3-1/TRBV3-2
J gene: TRBJ2-3
clone size: NA

CDR3 protein: CASTDPRLATEAFF
CDR3 DNA: TGTGCCAGCACCGATCCCCGGTTGGCCACTGAAGCTTTCTTT
D gene: NA
V gene: TRBV27
J gene: TRBJ1-1
clone size: NA

CDR3 protein: CATQGANTDTQYF
CDR3 DNA: TGTGCCACGCAGGGGGCAAACACAGATACGCAGTATTTT
D gene: TRBD1
V gene: TRBV6-5
J gene: TRBJ2-3
clone size: once

CDR3 protein: CASSSTSGGTGANVLTF
CDR3 DNA: TGTGCCAGCAGCTCGACTAGCGGGGGGACCGGGGCCAACGTCCTGACTTTC
D gene: TRBD2
V gene: TRBV5-4
J gene: TRBJ2-6
clone size: NA

CDR3 protein: CASSSPIGATDTGELFF
CDR3 DNA: TGTGCCAGCAGCTCCCCTATCGGGGCTACTGACACCGGGGAGCTGTTTTTT
D gene: NA
V gene: TRBV5-4
J gene: TRBJ2-2
clone size: NA

CDR3 protein: CASARTGESAEQYF
CDR3 DNA: TGTGCCAGCGCCAGGACAGGGGAGAGCGCCGAGCAGTACTTC
D gene: TRBD1
V gene: TRBV25-1
J gene: TRBJ2-7
clone size: NA